Listed below are T cell receptor beta chains from one sample, sequenced in a study of cytomegalovirus exposure and HLA in healthy donors. Measured with immunoSEQ multiplex PCR; TCRdb has only the in-frame clones, and not every one. The sample contains roughly 330,000 clones, about nine tenths of which appear only once. The specimen was PBMCs. Receptor source: a woman between 25 and 40 years old in good health and CMV-seropositive. Each CDR3 is given with its conserved first and last residue. D genes are given only for firm matches. Clone size is shown for a subset of rows, as once, few, many or a class of expanded clone.

>TRBJ2-7|TRBV4-2|few|TRBD1
TGTGCCAGCAGCCTTGCTGGACAGGGGGCGGGGGAGCAGTACTTC
CASSLAGQGAGEQYF
>TRBJ2-7|TRBV6-6|-|TRBD2
TGTGCCAGCAGTTGGACTAGGGCCTACGAGCAGTACTTC
CASSWTRAYEQYF
>TRBJ1-1|TRBV4-3|-|-
TGCGCCAGCAGCCGGAATTCTCGTCTGAACACTGAAGCTTTCTTT
CASSRNSRLNTEAFF
>TRBJ2-2|TRBV30|-|-
TGTGCCTGGAAAGGACCCACTCTCGCCTCCTTCGGGGAGCTGTTTTTT
CAWKGPTLASFGELFF
>TRBJ2-2|TRBV25-1|-|-
TGTGCCAGCAGTGAAGGGCAGCTCACCGGGGAGCTGTTTTTT
CASSEGQLTGELFF
>TRBJ2-1|TRBV6-1|-|-
TGTGCCAGCAGTGACCTCTGGGGGGTGCATGAGCAGTTCTTC
CASSDLWGVHEQFF
>TRBJ2-1|TRBV20-1|-|-
TGCAGTGCAAGTAGTTTTGTTGAGCAGTTCTTC
CSASSFVEQFF
>TRBJ2-6|TRBV28|-|-
TGTGCCAGCAGTTTCCTCCCGGGGGCACCTGGGGCCAACGTCCTGACTTTC
CASSFLPGAPGANVLTF
>TRBJ2-6|TRBV10-3|-|-
TGTGCCATAGCCGCAGGGGCCCCTGGGGCCAACGTCCTGACTTTC
CAIAAGAPGANVLTF
>TRBJ2-7|TRBV6-5|-|-
TGTGCCAGCACCTCATGGGCCCACGAGCAGTACTTC
CASTSWAHEQYF
>TRBJ1-6|TRBV19|-|-
TGTGCCAGTAGTATGCGGGGCCATGTTACCGGGAGCTCCTATAATTCACCCCTCCACTTT
CASSMRGHVTGSSYNSPLHF
>TRBJ1-1|TRBV9|-|-
TGTGCCAGCAGCGTAGACCCGGGACGGGTGATGGGGGGGACTGAAGCTTTCTTT
CASSVDPGRVMGGTEAFF
>TRBJ1-2|TRBV25-1|-|-
TGTGCCAGCAGTGAGAGTTACTATGGCTACACCTTC
CASSESYYGYTF
>TRBJ1-3|TRBV27|-|-
TGTGCCAGCAGTTTATCAGGGGGGAACACCATATATTTT
CASSLSGGNTIYF
>TRBJ2-3|TRBV5-1|-|-
TGCGCCAGCAGCTTGTACGGCGGGGGCACAGATACGCAGTATTTT
CASSLYGGGTDTQYF
>TRBJ2-1|TRBV13|-|-
TGTGCCAGCACCAATCCGGGGATGGCACATGAGCAGTTCTTC
CASTNPGMAHEQFF
>TRBJ2-7|TRBV27|-|TRBD1
TGTGCCAGCACCCCCGGGACAGGGCCCTACGAGCAGTACTTC
CASTPGTGPYEQYF
>TRBJ2-2|TRBV29-1|-|-
TGCAGCGTTGTTAAAGCGAACACCGGGGAGCTGTTTTTT
CSVVKANTGELFF
>TRBJ2-7|TRBV5-1|once|-
TGCGCCAGCAGCCCGCCCGGAGGAGGCTACGAGCAGTACTTC
CASSPPGGGYEQYF
>TRBJ2-3|TRBV19|-|TRBD2
TGTGCCAGTGCTGCTAGCGGGAGGGGCGCAGATACGCAGTATTTT
CASAASGRGADTQYF
>TRBJ1-4|TRBV2|-|TRBD1
TGTGCCAGCACTGGCGGTTCAGGGGGCAGGAATGAAAAACTGTTTTTT
CASTGGSGGRNEKLFF
>TRBJ1-1|TRBV18|few|TRBD1
TGTGCCAGCTCACCCACAGGGGTGAACACTGAAGCTTTCTTT
CASSPTGVNTEAFF